This TCR beta chain originates from a study of shared T cell receptors in the human thymus. Profiling relied on immunoSEQ multiplex PCR, and the TCRdb table lists in-frame clones only, not all of them. Of hundreds of thousands of clones in the sample, more than 75% were seen once. There are 13 residues in the CDR3. V lost 3 bases to trimming and J lost 4 bases, with 10 bases between them. The germline V gene encodes CDR1 LNHDA and CDR2 SQIVND (reference sequence). These data are also associated with another study on human thymus T cells.

The chain links TRBV19 to TRBJ2-7; D remains ambiguous. Sequencing input: thymocytes. The TCR originated in a boy younger than two with a congenital heart defect. In DNA, the CDR3 is TGTGCCAGTAGTATTAGTGAGGCTTACGAGCAGTACTTC. This gives the protein CASSISEAYEQYF.